These T cell receptor beta chains were read from a single sample in a study of immune characterization of retroperitoneal liposarcoma. TCRdb re-called the PCR reads through MiXCR, storing one row per CDR3 protein. The sample contains roughly 3,800 distinct CDR3 sequences, approximately 30% of which appear only once. Source material: blood. These receptor sequences come from a female donor with retroperitoneal liposarcoma. The CDR3 runs from the conserved cysteine through the conserved F or W. The D gene is left open where the match is weak. Not every row has a clone size; where given, it reads once, few, many or a size class.

j_gene,d_gene,v_gene,abundance,CDR3aa,CDR3nt
TRBJ2-1,TRBD2,TRBV11-3,NA,CASSPGAGEGTFSYEQFF,TGTGCCAGCAGCCCCGGGGCGGGAGAAGGGACCTTCTCCTACGAGCAGTTCTTC
TRBJ2-1,NA,TRBV28,NA,CASIWGAGSNEQFF,TGTGCCAGCATCTGGGGGGCGGGAAGCAATGAGCAGTTCTTC
TRBJ2-1,TRBD2,TRBV11-1,NA,CASSTGTSGINEQFF,TGTGCCAGCAGCACCGGGACTAGCGGGATCAATGAGCAGTTCTTC
TRBJ2-1,NA,TRBV27,NA,CASSPRLDYNEQFF,TGTGCCAGCAGCCCACGCCTTGATTACAATGAGCAGTTCTTC
TRBJ2-5,NA,TRBV6-8,NA,CASSYSAQETQYF,TGTGCCAGCAGTTACTCGGCCCAAGAGACCCAGTACTTC
TRBJ2-1,NA,TRBV27,medium-sized,CASSLNGGAGTVYNEQFF,TGTGCCAGCAGTTTAAATGGAGGGGCCGGGACAGTTTACAATGAGCAGTTCTTC
TRBJ1-5,NA,TRBV27,few,CASRPGHLSPVDQPQHF,TGTGCCAGCAGACCGGGACATCTTTCCCCGGTGGATCAGCCCCAGCATTTT
TRBJ1-1,NA,TRBV6-5,NA,CASSYDQVTEAFF,TGTGCCAGCAGTTACGATCAGGTCACTGAAGCTTTCTTT
TRBJ2-1,NA,TRBV27,large,CASSRYNEQFF,TGTGCCAGCAGCCGCTACAATGAGCAGTTCTTC
TRBJ2-1,NA,TRBV6-1,medium-sized,CASGSRLAPYNEQFF,TGTGCCAGCGGTTCGCGTCTAGCGCCCTACAATGAGCAGTTCTTC
TRBJ2-1,TRBD2,TRBV5-1,NA,CASSIGGLAAQEQFF,TGCGCCAGCAGCATTGGTGGACTAGCGGCCCAAGAGCAGTTCTTC
TRBJ1-2,NA,TRBV27,NA,CASRSRVNYGYTF,TGTGCCAGCAGGTCCCGGGTTAACTATGGCTACACCTTC
TRBJ1-3,NA,TRBV25-1,NA,CASSEESSGNTIYF,TGTGCCAGCAGTGAAGAGAGCTCTGGAAACACCATATATTTT
TRBJ2-1,TRBD2,TRBV6-1,few,CASSRLAGNNEQFF,TGTGCCAGCAGTAGACTAGCGGGGAACAATGAGCAGTTCTTC
TRBJ2-1,NA,TRBV10-1,few,CASSDPADEQFF,TGCGCCAGCAGTGATCCCGCCGATGAGCAGTTCTTC
TRBJ2-7,NA,TRBV6-1,few,CASSERVAGNEQYF,TGTGCCAGCAGTGAACGTGTCGCCGGCAATGAGCAGTACTTC
TRBJ2-1,NA,TRBV7-2,NA,CASSLGPKPYNEQFF,TGTGCCAGCAGCTTAGGGCCCAAACCTTACAATGAGCAGTTCTTC
TRBJ2-1,TRBD1,TRBV27,NA,CASSKRTGGYYNEQFF,TGTGCCAGCAGCAAAAGGACAGGGGGCTACTACAATGAGCAGTTCTTC
TRBJ2-7,NA,TRBV4-3,NA,CASSQDQGNPYEQYF,TGCGCCAGCAGCCAAGATCAGGGTAACCCCTACGAGCAGTACTTC
TRBJ1-6,TRBD1,TRBV6-5,NA,CASSYQTLGGRGHNSPLHF,TGTGCCAGCAGTTACCAAACGTTGGGGGGCAGGGGGCACAATTCACCCCTCCACTTT
TRBJ2-1,TRBD2,TRBV6-1,large,CASSEGLAGLEQFF,TGTGCCAGCAGTGAAGGACTAGCGGGCCTTGAGCAGTTCTTC
TRBJ2-7,TRBD1,TRBV27,large,CASSSTWPGQDFYEQYF,TGTGCCAGCAGTTCCACATGGCCGGGACAGGATTTCTACGAGCAGTACTTC
TRBJ2-1,TRBD2,TRBV7-2,large,CASSLGPPSGRAEETQFF,TGTGCCAGCAGCTTAGGGCCCCCTAGCGGGAGGGCCGAAGAGACCCAGTTCTTC
TRBJ2-1,TRBD1,TRBV7-2,few,CASSWDRGQYEQFF,TGTGCCAGCAGCTGGGACAGGGGGCAATACGAGCAGTTCTTC
TRBJ2-1,NA,TRBV5-1,NA,CASSLAWGNEQFF,TGCGCCAGCAGCTTGGCTTGGGGGAATGAGCAGTTCTTC
TRBJ2-3,TRBD2,TRBV7-2,few,CASSLGVGGGVTDTQYF,TGTGCCAGCAGCTTAGGGGTCGGCGGGGGGGTAACAGATACGCAGTATTTT
TRBJ2-5,NA,TRBV6-8,NA,CASSATGPQETQYF,TGTGCCAGCAGTGCGACAGGTCCCCAAGAGACCCAGTACTTC
TRBJ1-4,NA,TRBV4-1,NA,CASSLQDAGNEKLFF,TGCGCCAGCAGCCTCCAGGACGCGGGGAATGAAAAACTGTTTTTT
TRBJ2-3,TRBD2,TRBV20-1,NA,CSAMGLAGLDTQYF,TGCAGTGCAATGGGACTAGCGGGACTAGATACGCAGTATTTT
TRBJ2-7,NA,TRBV6-1,medium-sized,CASSYALDRYEQYF,TGTGCCAGCAGTTATGCCCTGGACAGATACGAGCAGTACTTC
TRBJ2-3,NA,TRBV11-3,medium-sized,CASSLMGFADTQYF,TGTGCCAGCAGCCTAATGGGGTTTGCGGATACGCAGTATTTT
TRBJ2-1,TRBD2,TRBV6-1,medium-sized,CASRNPGLHNEEFF,TGTGCCAGCAGAAACCCGGGACTACACAACGAAGAGTTCTTC
TRBJ2-7,NA,TRBV6-1,NA,CASSEEYGTYEQYF,TGTGCCAGCAGTGAAGAGTACGGAACCTACGAGCAGTACTTC
TRBJ2-7,NA,TRBV6-1,NA,CASSEYRSSYEQYF,TGTGCCAGCAGTGAGTACAGAAGCTCCTACGAGCAGTACTTC
TRBJ2-5,NA,TRBV7-8,few,CASSLYPEQGEETQYF,TGTGCCAGCAGCTTATACCCCGAACAGGGAGAGGAGACCCAGTACTTC
TRBJ1-6,NA,TRBV6-5,NA,CASSYSESSYNSPLHF,TGTGCCAGCAGTTACTCGGAGAGCTCCTATAATTCACCCCTCCACTTT
TRBJ1-1,NA,TRBV10-1,medium-sized,CASSESLNTEAFF,TGCGCCAGCAGTGAGTCGTTAAACACTGAAGCTTTCTTT
TRBJ2-1,TRBD1,TRBV7-4,NA,CASSARGRGNEQFF,TGTGCCAGCAGCGCCAGGGGGCGTGGGAATGAGCAGTTCTTC
TRBJ2-5,NA,TRBV6-5,NA,CASSYSPGSETQYF,TGTGCCAGCAGTTACTCTCCGGGAAGCGAGACCCAGTACTTC
TRBJ2-1,NA,TRBV6-5,few,CASSGTRGPYEQFF,TGTGCCAGCAGCGGTACTAGAGGACCCTACGAGCAGTTCTTC
TRBJ2-5,NA,TRBV7-2,few,CASSLNQETQYF,TGTGCCAGCAGCTTAAACCAAGAGACCCAGTACTTC
TRBJ2-3,NA,TRBV6-1,medium-sized,CASSDGTPANTQYF,TGTGCCAGCAGTGACGGGACGCCCGCGAATACGCAGTATTTT
TRBJ1-6,TRBD1,TRBV6-1,once,CASTTVGQRYNSPLHF,TGTGCCAGCACCACTGTGGGACAGCGATATAATTCACCCCTCCACTTT
TRBJ2-3,NA,TRBV19,NA,CASSPTGSTDTQYF,TGTGCCAGTAGCCCTACAGGGAGCACAGATACGCAGTATTTT
TRBJ2-5,NA,TRBV4-1,few,CASSQELEYQETQYF,TGCGCCAGCAGCCAAGAACTAGAGTACCAAGAGACCCAGTACTTC